Below, 8 T cell receptor beta chains from the same sample are listed, as sequenced in a study of cytomegalovirus exposure and HLA in healthy donors. In the PCR, 60 Vbeta and 13 Jbeta primers were used. The repertoire was sequenced with immunoSEQ multiplex PCR; TCRdb's copy has only in-frame clones and lacks some. The sample holds over 150,000 clones, around 79% seen once. Sequencing input: PBMCs. The receptor set was obtained from a woman aged 40 to 49 in good health and CMV-seropositive.

This sequence joins TRBV11-2 and TRBJ2-7; 8 bases agree with TRBD1. This CDR3 region has 14 residues. In germline, CDR1 is SGHAT, CDR2 FQNNGV. V was pared by 3 bases and J by 1 base, with 2 bases of the junction left unmatched. Here the CDR3 DNA reads TGTGCCAGCAGCTTGGGGACAGGTTCCTACGAGCAGTACTTC. Its protein is CASSLGTGSYEQYF.

The chain is built from TRBV19 and TRBJ1-2, with 7 bases lining up with TRBD1. Germline CDR1 LNHDA, CDR2 SQIVND (reference sequence). The ends lost 7 bases at V and 6 bases at J; junction bases unmatched: 11. This CDR3 is built from 14 residues. The CDR3 here is CASTLTGAVHGYTF. Written as DNA, the CDR3 is TGTGCCAGTACCCTCACAGGGGCTGTACATGGCTACACCTTC. Together with reference TRBV19 and TRBJ1-2, the CDR3 gives the full variable domain: DGGITQSPKYLFRKEGQNVTLSCEQNLNHDAMYWYRQDPGQGLRLIYYSQIVNDFQKGDIAEGYSVSREKKESFPLTVTSAQKNPTAFYLCASTLTGAVHGYTFGSGTRLTVV.

J is TRBJ1-2 and V is TRBV6-5; 9 bases are shared with TRBD1. This CDR3 contains 14 residues. Losses at the gene ends were 5 bases for V and 1 base for J; bases not matched to a gene: 2. Germline V gene data show CDR1 as MNHEY and CDR2 as SVGAGI. CDR3 DNA sequence: TGTGCCAGCAGTGGACAGGGGTTTAACTATGGCTACACCTTC. It is translated as CASSGQGFNYGYTF.

The genes are TRBV5-1 and TRBJ2-2; D gene unclear. The CDR3 loop spans 16 amino acids. The germline V gene has CDR1 SGHRS and CDR2 YFSETQ. Trimming stripped 0 bases from V and 1 base from J, with 10 bases between. Here the CDR3 reads CASSLVGAGNTGELFF. The CDR3 DNA is TGCGCCAGCAGCTTGGTAGGTGCAGGGAACACCGGGGAGCTGTTTTTT.

The chain uses TRBV2 and TRBJ2-5, with a tentative D call TRBD2 (5 bases). Germline loops: CDR1 SNHLY, CDR2 FYNNEI. The germline V and J ends were trimmed by 4 bases and 2 bases, with 8 bases remaining between them. The CDR3 covers 13 residues. The CDR3 DNA reads TGTGCCAGCAGTGGGGGAGTTCAAGAGACCCAGTACTTC. It encodes CASSGGVQETQYF. Full variable domain (rest looked up from reference TRBV2 and TRBJ2-5): EPEVTQTPSHQVTQMGQEVILRCVPISNHLYFYWYRQILGQKVEFLVSFYNNEISEKSEIFDDQFSVERPDGSNFTLKIRSTKLEDSAMYFCASSGGVQETQYFGPGTRLLVL.

This sequence joins TRBV7-2 and TRBJ2-3; 8 positions match TRBD2. V lost 6 bases, J lost 6 bases, and 5 bases stayed unmatched. CDR3 size: 13 residues. The germline gives CDR1 SGHTA, CDR2 FQGNSA. The CDR3 region has the DNA TGTGCCAGCAGAGGATTAGCGGGGGATACGCAGTATTTT. Its translation is CASRGLAGDTQYF.

This clone was counted once. V gene TRBV7-2 combines with J gene TRBJ1-2; TRBD1 might be the D (5 bases). Germline values: CDR1 SGHTA, CDR2 FQGNSA. Trimming removed 1 base at V and 2 bases at J, with 11 bases between. The CDR3 runs 15 residues. The CDR3: CASSLGPGGNYGYTF. CDR3 DNA: TGTGCCAGCAGCTTAGGCCCGGGGGGGAACTATGGCTACACCTTC.

The chain's CDR3 is CASSQELGRQENTEAFF. The CDR3 DNA sequence: TGCGCCAGCAGCCAAGAATTAGGTCGACAGGAGAACACTGAAGCTTTCTTT. This chain connects TRBV4-1 to TRBJ1-1; TRBD1 is a possible D gene (6 bases). This CDR3 has 17 residues. V lost 0 bases and J 1 base, leaving 15 bases between the germline ends. Germline V gives CDR1 MGHRA, CDR2 YSYEKL.